Below, one T cell receptor beta chain is given with its context. Repertoires were generated with immunoSEQ multiplex PCR, while TCRdb's copy carries only in-frame clones and drops some. The table shows about 350,000 clones, with over 75% occurring only once. CDR3 length: 18 residues. Germline CDR1 reads SGHVS; CDR2 reads FQNEAQ. The J segment lost 3 bases and the V segment lost 1 base, leaving 9 bases of the junction unmatched. Symptom resolution, clearance, or two negative PCRs marked the recovered donors of Cohort 3. The data belong to a study of blood T cell repertoires in COVID-19. The clonotype originates from a woman in her thirties who had recovered from COVID-19. The source material was PBMCs or T cells enriched from blood (not recorded which). This chain joins TRBV7-8 and TRBJ2-3; 11 positions match TRBD2. CDR3 region: CASSLGLIAGGMTDTQYF. In DNA form, the CDR3 reads TGTGCCAGCAGCTTAGGGCTAATAGCGGGGGGGATGACAGATACGCAGTATTTT.